Listed below are T cell receptor beta chains from one sample, sequenced in a study of blood T cell repertoires in COVID-19. Measured with immunoSEQ multiplex PCR; TCRdb has only the in-frame clones, and not every one. The data contain around 100,000 clones, around 85% of them singletons. Sequenced: peripheral blood. All receptors derive from a man in his 70s with active or convalescent COVID-19. Both conserved end residues are trimmed from each CDR3.

v_gene | CDR3aa
TRBV19 | ASSIQGAPWGYT
TRBV27 | ASSLSPGAYGYT
TRBV6-5 | ATRLAVITGELF
TRBV14 | ASSQGQGPYGYT
TRBV28 | ASSSPGTSGSTF
TRBV19 | ASSKRGFQETQY
TRBV5-1 | ASASTLSYNEQF
TRBV19 | ASSKSQGKNQPQH
TRBV7-6 | ASSLEQTNTEAF
TRBV9 | ASSGWGGGTYGYT
TRBV9 | ASNQQGAGDTIY
TRBV15 | ATSRVGTGVYNEQF
TRBV19 | ASSRGGGAGEPQH
TRBV28 | ASSRRPLNEKLF
TRBV5-4 | ASSLGTDQETQY
TRBV6-5 | ASSIQGAGKLF
TRBV9 | ASSVVGLAPDTQY
TRBV6-6 | ASSSRQGQSSPLH
TRBV2 | ASSDKQHTSNEKLF
TRBV3-1/TRBV3-2 | ASSRDRGTEAF
TRBV11-3 | ASNKVGRTQY
TRBV6-1 | ASSESGDTEAF
TRBV7-2 | ASSPGGGATDTQY